The 10 T cell receptor beta chains below all came from one sample that was sequenced in a study of T cell repertoires in cytomegalovirus infection. TCRdb recomputed calls from the reads with MiXCR, one row per CDR3 protein. There are 450,000 to 600,000 distinct CDR3 sequences in the sample; about two fifths occur only once, and 35% to 50% lies in the top ten. These receptors have no known antigen. Sequenced material: cultured PBMCs, taken from culture after CMV antigen stimulation. Receptors were obtained from a human donor in good health (CMV status not recorded). Some clones in this sample may be carry-over from other donors' samples.

V is TRBV20-1 and J is TRBJ2-3, with 10 bases that match TRBD2. Trimming cost V 4 bases and J 1 base; bases outside gene matches: 2. The CDR3 spans 14 residues. The germline CDR1 and CDR2 sequences are DFQATT and SNEGSKA (reference sequence). DNA of the CDR3: TGCAGTGCTACTAGCGGGAGCGGCACAGATACGCAGTATTTT. Translating gives CSATSGSGTDTQYF.

This clonotype was counted a few times. The chain carries TRBV12-3 or TRBV12-4 and TRBJ1-3; D possibly corresponds to TRBD1 (5 bases). Trimming stripped 6 bases from V and 4 bases from J, with 25 bases between. The CDR3 extends over 18 amino acids. The CDR3 is CASRPAWGQGPDGNTIYF. The CDR3 DNA reads as TGTGCCAGCAGGCCGGCCTGGGGCCAGGGACCCGACGGAAACACCATATATTTT.

A remark on this clonotype: A read error may account for a junction end that differs from germline. In nucleotides, the CDR3 is TGTGCCAGCAGTCGTAGCGGGGGGGCCGGGAATGAGCAGGTCTTC. Translated, it gives CASSRSGGAGNEQVF. The V and J genes are TRBV12-3 or TRBV12-4 and TRBJ2-1, with 11 bases aligning to TRBD2. The CDR3 spans 15 residues.

The V gene is TRBV20-1, the J gene TRBJ1-1, with D hard to call. Trimming shortened V by 5 bases and J by 1 base, and 14 bases separated the two germline ends. Germline V CDR1 and CDR2: DFQATT, SNEGSKA (reference sequence). The CDR3 extends over 14 amino acids. CDR3 residues: CSARRTGSNTEAFF. In DNA form, the CDR3 reads TGCAGTGCTCGTAGAACCGGGTCGAACACTGAAGCTTTCTTT.

A few counts support this clonotype. This chain joins TRBV12-3 or TRBV12-4 and TRBJ2-1; D might be TRBD2 (6 bases). Trimming removed 3 bases from V and 4 bases from J, with 10 bases in between. The CDR3 spans 14 residues. The CDR3 nucleotides read TGTGCCAGCAGTTTTTTAGCGGTTTACAATGAGCAGTTCTTC. This translates into CASSFLAVYNEQFF.

The chain combines TRBV15 with TRBJ2-3; D might be TRBD1 or TRBD2, each matching 5 bases. CDR1 is LNHNV and CDR2 is YYDKDF in the germline V gene (reference sequence). Trimming pared 5 bases from V and 4 bases from J, leaving 16 bases between. The CDR3 covers 15 residues. CDR3 DNA sequence: TGTGCCACCAGCCAAAGGGCCAGGGAGCCAGATACGCAGTATTTT. Translating it yields CATSQRAREPDTQYF.

This chain joins TRBV2 and TRBJ1-4; D perhaps matches TRBD1 (5 bases). The germline CDR1 and CDR2 sequences are SNHLY and FYNNEI. This CDR3 is built from 16 residues. Trimming cost V 1 base and J 3 bases, with 12 bases left between them. CDR3 nucleotides: TGTGCCAGCAGTGAAGGCTCACCGGGGGCTAATGAAAAACTGTTTTTT. This sequence encodes CASSEGSPGANEKLFF.

This clonotype was counted ten times or more. The chain employs TRBV11-2 and TRBJ1-1; D is possibly TRBD1 (6 bases). The CDR3 has 17 residues. Per germline, CDR1 SGHAT and CDR2 FQNNGV. Trimming cost V 5 bases and J 3 bases, with 22 bases left between them. The CDR3 sequence: CASSALGTGWRYTEAFF. In nucleotides, the CDR3 is TGTGCCAGCAGCGCTTTAGGTACAGGGTGGAGGTACACTGAAGCTTTCTTT.

The sample holds a few counts of this clonotype. This chain joins TRBV6-1 and TRBJ1-1, with a tentative D call TRBD1 (5 bases). The CDR3 is 15 amino acids. V was trimmed by 1 base and J by 6 bases, leaving 15 bases between them. Germline values: CDR1 MNHNS, CDR2 SASEGT. Written as DNA, the CDR3 is TGTGCCAGCAGTGAAGGGCCGGGACTAGGCTCTGAAGCTTTCTTT. Translating gives CASSEGPGLGSEAFF.

Ten or more counts support this clonotype. This chain joins TRBV7-2 and TRBJ1-4; tentative D call: TRBD1 (6 bases). V was cut by 5 bases and J by 4 bases, with 14 bases left in between. Germline V gene lookup returns CDR1 SGHTA and CDR2 FQGNSA. The length of the CDR3 is 15 residues. The CDR3 DNA reads TGTGCCAGCAGCCCCGGGGGGCACGGTAATGAAAAACTGTTTTTT. It yields the protein CASSPGGHGNEKLFF.